Listed here are 27 T cell receptor beta chains from one sample, sequenced in a study of OX40 agonist ivuxolimab in advanced cancers. Assay used: immunoSEQ multiplex PCR; TCRdb lists only in-frame clones, some missing. The sample consists of 30,000 to 45,000 clones, about 84% of them appearing once. The sequenced sample was CD4+ or CD8+ T cells sorted from blood, obtained in a trial of the OX40 agonist ivuxolimab. These receptors were obtained from an adult with an advanced solid tumor such as melanoma, head and neck, liver or kidney cancer.

The chain recombines TRBV5-1 with TRBJ1-1; no reliable D call. The ends were cut back, 0 bases at V and 0 bases at J, with 9 bases in the middle. The CDR3 runs 15 residues. Germline V lookup: CDR1 SGHRS, CDR2 YFSETQ. CDR3 residues: CASSLATVLNTEAFF. The CDR3 bases are TGCGCCAGCAGCTTGGCCACGGTCTTGAACACTGAAGCTTTCTTT.

The chain is built from TRBV29-1 and TRBJ2-3, with D tentatively TRBD2 (5 bases). Germline V gene sequence: CDR1 SQVTM, CDR2 ANQGSEA. The CDR3 is 11 residues long. V was trimmed by 7 bases and J by 8 bases, leaving 13 bases between them. CDR3 in DNA: TGCAGCGGGTTGAGTCGGGGTACGCAGTATTTT. It specifies CSGLSRGTQYF.

The chain has TRBV28 and TRBJ2-7, with TRBD2 matching 7 bases. The CDR3 runs 15 residues. V lost 3 bases to trimming and J lost 0 bases; unmatched junction nucleotides: 5. The germline V gene encodes CDR1 MDHEN and CDR2 SYDVKM. CDR3 coding DNA: TGTGCCAGCAGTTTCGCTAGCGGTCACTCCTACGAGCAGTACTTC. Translating it yields CASSFASGHSYEQYF.

The chain employs TRBV28 and TRBJ2-1; 9 bases align to TRBD2. The V and J ends lost 6 bases and 4 bases, in that order; junction bases with no gene match: 7. CDR3 size: 15 residues. Germline CDR1 is MDHEN and CDR2 is SYDVKM. The CDR3 spells CASSPLSGRYNEQFF. DNA of the CDR3: TGTGCCAGCAGCCCCCTTAGCGGGAGATACAATGAGCAGTTCTTC.

The rearrangement uses TRBV5-1 and TRBJ2-1; D is possibly TRBD1 (6 bases). The CDR3 runs 13 residues. V lost 3 bases and J lost 6, with 10 bases in between. CDR1 is SGHRS, CDR2 YFSETQ, per germline. Written as DNA, the CDR3 is TGCGCCAGCAGCTCCCAAGGGGGCAATGAGCAGTTCTTC. It is translated as CASSSQGGNEQFF.

The rearrangement uses TRBV28 and TRBJ2-5; 8 nucleotides match TRBD2. With V trimmed by 6 bases and J by 4 bases, 4 bases remained unmatched. Germline CDR1 and CDR2: MDHEN and SYDVKM. There are 13 residues in the CDR3. The CDR3 reads CASRTGGLETQYF. The CDR3 DNA follows: TGTGCCAGCAGGACGGGGGGGCTAGAGACCCAGTACTTC.

The V gene is TRBV28, the J gene TRBJ2-7; D call uncertain. This CDR3 is built from 12 residues. Germline assignment: CDR1 MDHEN and CDR2 SYDVKM. V was shortened by 5 bases and J by 0 bases, with 5 bases between the two germline ends. The DNA for the CDR3 is TGTGCCAGCAGTCCCCCCTCCTACGAGCAGTACTTC. Translating it yields CASSPPSYEQYF.

This chain connects TRBV9 to TRBJ2-1; D may be TRBD2 (6 bases). This CDR3 is built from 15 residues. Trimming took 0 bases from V and 4 from J, leaving 11 bases between them. Germline V gene sequence: CDR1 SGDLS, CDR2 YYNGEE. CDR3 amino acids: CASSVGGMPYNEQFF. CDR3 nucleotide sequence: TGTGCCAGCAGCGTAGGCGGGATGCCTTACAATGAGCAGTTCTTC.

The gene calls are TRBV19 and TRBJ1-2; D may be TRBD1 (5 bases). Germline loops: CDR1 LNHDA, CDR2 SQIVND (reference sequence). Trimming pared 2 bases from V and 6 bases from J, leaving 16 bases between. The CDR3 runs to 15 residues. This chain's CDR3 is CASSIWASGAHGYTF. DNA of the CDR3: TGTGCCAGTAGTATATGGGCCTCCGGGGCTCATGGCTACACCTTC. The complete variable domain, with remaining parts taken from reference TRBV19 and TRBJ1-2, reads DGGITQSPKYLFRKEGQNVTLSCEQNLNHDAMYWYRQDPGQGLRLIYYSQIVNDFQKGDIAEGYSVSREKKESFPLTVTSAQKNPTAFYLCASSIWASGAHGYTFGSGTRLTVV.

This clone was recorded only once. The chain joins TRBV4-1 to TRBJ1-6; D remains ambiguous. The CDR3 length is 15 residues. Germline CDR1 reads MGHRA; CDR2 reads YSYEKL. V was cut by 2 bases and J by 5 bases, with 10 bases left in between. In DNA form, the CDR3 reads TGCGCCAGCAGCCAAAGAACAGCTGATAATTCACCCCTCCACTTT. Translated: CASSQRTADNSPLHF.

The CDR3 DNA reads TGTGCCAGCAGCTTAGTGCAGGGAGGGTACAATGAGCAGTTCTTC. It yields the protein CASSLVQGGYNEQFF. V gene TRBV11-3 combines with J gene TRBJ2-1, with 7 bases fitting TRBD2. The CDR3 sequence is 15 residues long. Per germline, CDR1 SGHNT and CDR2 YENEEA. The V gene end was trimmed by 1 base and the J gene end by 4 bases; junction bases not matched to a gene: 4.

The chain links TRBV5-1 to TRBJ2-1; no clear D. Trimming stripped 0 bases from V and 2 bases from J, with 6 bases between. The germline CDR1 and CDR2 sequences are SGHRS and YFSETQ. The CDR3 runs 14 residues. Written as DNA, the CDR3 is TGCGCCAGCAGCTTGGAGCCTCCCTACAATGAGCAGTTCTTC. Its translation: CASSLEPPYNEQFF.

V gene TRBV18 combines with J gene TRBJ2-7; possibly TRBD1 for D (6 bases). The CDR3 runs 13 residues. Trimming stripped 5 bases from V and 3 bases from J, with 11 bases between. Germline CDR1 and CDR2: KGHSH and LQKENI. The CDR3 coding sequence is TGTGCCAGCTCAGTCCGGACAGACTACGAGCAGTACTTC. This translates into CASSVRTDYEQYF. The full variable domain, completed using reference TRBV18 and TRBJ2-7, is NAGVMQNPRHLVRRRGQEARLRCSPMKGHSHVYWYRQLPEEGLKFMVYLQKENIIDESGMPKERFSAEFPKEGPSILRIQQVVRGDSAAYFCASSVRTDYEQYFGPGTRLTVT.

The sample holds a few counts of this clone. The chain links TRBV7-9 to TRBJ2-6; no clear D. Germline V lookup: CDR1 SEHNR, CDR2 FQNEAQ (reference sequence). The CDR3 loop spans 16 amino acids. Deletions cut 2 bases from V and 0 bases from J, with 8 bases between. The CDR3 loop reads CASSLFSGSGANVLTF. CDR3 in DNA: TGTGCCAGCAGCTTATTTTCAGGCTCTGGGGCCAACGTCCTGACTTTC. Variable domain in full (rest from reference TRBV7-9 and TRBJ2-6): DTGVSQNPRHKITKRGQNVTFRCDPISEHNRLYWYRQTLGQGPEFLTYFQNEAQLEKSRLLSDRFSAERPKGSFSTLEIQRTEQGDSAMYLCASSLFSGSGANVLTFGAGSRLTVL.

CDR3 sequence: CASSERWYEQYF. The CDR3 coding sequence is TGTGCCAGCAGTGAGCGTTGGTACGAGCAGTACTTC. V gene TRBV2 combines with J gene TRBJ2-7; the D is unclear. The CDR3 is 12 residues long. The germline CDR1 and CDR2 sequences are SNHLY and FYNNEI. V dropped 3 bases and J dropped 4 bases, with 7 bases sitting between them. Full variable domain (rest looked up from reference TRBV2 and TRBJ2-7): EPEVTQTPSHQVTQMGQEVILRCVPISNHLYFYWYRQILGQKVEFLVSFYNNEISEKSEIFDDQFSVERPDGSNFTLKIRSTKLEDSAMYFCASSERWYEQYFGPGTRLTVT.

This rearrangement joins TRBV9 to TRBJ2-7; 14 nucleotides match TRBD2. Trimming cost V 4 bases and J 6 bases; bases outside gene matches: 3. From germline, CDR1 is SGDLS and CDR2 YYNGEE. The CDR3 is 14 amino acids. This CDR3 is CASSLGLAGAEQYF. In DNA, the CDR3 is TGTGCCAGCAGCTTGGGACTAGCGGGAGCCGAGCAGTACTTC.

J is TRBJ2-1 and V is TRBV18, with D tentatively TRBD2 (6 bases). Trimming took 4 bases from V and 8 from J, leaving 12 bases between them. Looked up from germline, CDR1 is KGHSH and CDR2 is LQKENI. This CDR3 is 13 amino acids long. The CDR3 reads CASSQNRGDEQFF. CDR3 nucleotides: TGTGCCAGCTCACAAAACCGCGGGGATGAGCAGTTCTTC.

This clone was seen only a few times. The chain couples TRBV6-1 to TRBJ1-1; the match to TRBD1 covers 8 bases. Germline-derived CDR1 and CDR2 are MNHNS and SASEGT. Germline trimming cut 5 bases from V and 5 bases from J; bases unmatched to any gene: 4. This CDR3 contains 13 residues. CDR3 DNA: TGTGCCAGCAGTTCCTGGACAGGGACTGAAGCTTTCTTT. Protein: CASSSWTGTEAFF.

This clone appeared a single time. This chain's CDR3 is CASSQDRGGGQPQHF. The CDR3 DNA is TGCGCCAGCAGCCAAGATAGGGGGGGCGGGCAGCCCCAGCATTTT. The chain carries TRBV4-3 and TRBJ1-5, with D perhaps matching TRBD1 (6 bases). From germline, CDR1 is LGHNA and CDR2 YSLEER. Trimming stripped 0 bases from V and 7 bases from J, with 13 bases between. The CDR3 contains 15 residues.

The gene calls are TRBV6-6 and TRBJ1-1, with D hard to call. The germline gives CDR1 MNHNY, CDR2 SVGAGI (reference sequence). The CDR3 extends over 14 amino acids. V dropped 0 bases and J dropped 4 bases, with 9 bases sitting between them. The CDR3 coding sequence is TGTGCCAGCAGTTACTCTGAGCGGGTCACTGAAGCTTTCTTT. As protein: CASSYSERVTEAFF.

This chain joins TRBV4-2 and TRBJ2-7; possible D gene TRBD1, 6 bases. Trimming removed 4 bases from V and 2 bases from J, with 15 bases in between. Germline V lookup: CDR1 LGHNA, CDR2 YNFKEQ. This CDR3 is built from 15 residues. The CDR3 DNA sequence: TGTGCCAGCAGCCCCAGGGGTGGCGGTGCCTACGAGCAGTACTTC. Its protein is CASSPRGGGAYEQYF.

The chain joins TRBV27 to TRBJ2-7; TRBD1 aligns across 8 bases. The CDR3 length is 16 residues. CDR1 is MNHEY, CDR2 SMNVEV, per germline (reference sequence). After removal of 6 bases from V and 5 bases from J, the junction contained 15 bases not matched to a gene. CDR3 DNA: TGTGCCAGCAGCCCCATCGGGACAGGCGTTCGGGACGAGCAGTACTTC. It specifies CASSPIGTGVRDEQYF.

This clone has only one observation. This chain links TRBV18 with TRBJ1-6; 9 nucleotides line up with TRBD1. The CDR3 contains 17 residues. With V trimmed by 2 bases and J by 2 bases, 4 bases remained unmatched. Per the germline V gene, CDR1 is KGHSH and CDR2 is LQKENI. In DNA form, the CDR3 reads TGTGCCAGCTCACCAGTGGACAGGGGTGCCTATAATTCACCCCTCCACTTT. Translated, it gives CASSPVDRGAYNSPLHF.

The V gene is TRBV7-9, the J gene TRBJ1-1; D is undetermined. CDR3 length: 14 residues. V lost 1 base to trimming and J lost 11 bases, with 17 bases between them. CDR1 and CDR2 from the germline V gene are SEHNR and FQNEAQ (reference sequence). CDR3 nucleotides: TGTGCCAGCAGCTTAGTAGGTAGGGAGTTGCGGGCTTTCTTT. Its protein is CASSLVGRELRAFF.

The V and J genes are TRBV20-1 and TRBJ1-1; D call uncertain. Between the trimmed V and J ends, which lost 0 bases and 10 bases, there was a span of 9 bases. Germline V gives CDR1 DFQATT, CDR2 SNEGSKA (reference sequence). The CDR3 is 11 amino acids. The CDR3 bases are TGCAGTGCTAGAGAGGGGTTTGGAGCTTTCTTT. Residues: CSAREGFGAFF.

J is TRBJ2-5 and V is TRBV6-5; no reliable D call. The J call may not be correct, given that the DNA end is closer to TRBJ2-7. The CDR3 totals 13 residues. In germline, CDR1 is MNHEY, CDR2 SVGAGI. The CDR3 DNA is TGTGCCAGCAGTTCTGGGGAATACTACGAGCAGTACTTC. Amino acids: CASSSGEYYEQYF.

The chain joins TRBV9 to TRBJ2-3; D gene unclear. The V gene's germline CDR1 is SGDLS and CDR2 YYNGEE. The CDR3 is 16 residues long. V shed 0 bases and J shed 2 bases, with 13 bases lying between them. The CDR3 sequence is CASSVGRQANTDTQYF. CDR3 coding DNA: TGTGCCAGCAGCGTAGGTCGGCAGGCAAACACAGATACGCAGTATTTT.